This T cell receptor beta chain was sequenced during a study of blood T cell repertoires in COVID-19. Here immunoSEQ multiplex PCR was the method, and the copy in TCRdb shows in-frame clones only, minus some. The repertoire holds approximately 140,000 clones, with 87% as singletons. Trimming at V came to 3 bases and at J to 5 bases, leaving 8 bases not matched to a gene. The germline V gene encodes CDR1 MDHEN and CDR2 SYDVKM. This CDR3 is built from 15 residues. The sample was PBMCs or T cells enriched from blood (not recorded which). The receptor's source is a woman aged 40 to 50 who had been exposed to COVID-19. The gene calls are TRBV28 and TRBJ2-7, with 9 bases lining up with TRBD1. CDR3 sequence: CASSLSGTGLHEQYF. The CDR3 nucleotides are TGTGCCAGCAGTTTGTCCGGGACAGGGTTACACGAGCAGTACTTC.